One and the same sample provided the 30 T cell receptor beta chains below, sequenced in a study of monozygotic twins with inflammatory bowel disease. TCRdb re-called the 5' RACE reads and catalogs CDR3 proteins one per entry, DNA excluded. The table counts approximately 330,000 distinct CDR3 sequences; around 2% lies in the top ten. Source material: blood. The receptors were gathered from a human donor with ulcerative colitis or Crohn's disease, or a healthy co-twin of an affected twin (not recorded which).

The gene calls are TRBV3-1 and TRBJ2-1. The CDR3 is made up of 17 amino acids. CDR1 LGHDT and CDR2 YNNKEL come from the germline V gene (reference sequence). The CDR3 here is CASSQDASGGSYNEQFF.

This chain links TRBV10-2 with TRBJ2-3. Germline CDR1 is WSHSY and CDR2 is SAAADI. The CDR3 has 15 amino acids. The CDR3 spells CASSGLTRDTDTQYF.

CDR3 region: CASSSGQVRSEAFF. The chain combines TRBV5-1 with TRBJ1-1; TCRdb's D call of TRBD1 is untestable without DNA. Looked up from germline, CDR1 is SGHRS and CDR2 is YFSETQ. The CDR3 sequence is 14 residues long. The entire variable domain, with the rest obtained from reference TRBV5-1 and TRBJ1-1, is as follows: KAGVTQTPRYLIKTRGQQVTLSCSPISGHRSVSWYQQTPGQGLQFLFEYFSETQRNKGNFPGRFSGRQFSNSRSEMNVSTLELGDSALYLCASSSGQVRSEAFFGQGTRLTVV.

The rearrangement joins TRBV27 to TRBJ1-5. There are 17 residues in the CDR3. Germline loops: CDR1 MNHEY, CDR2 SMNVEV (reference sequence). CDR3: CASRKSPTGMGNQPQHF.

The CDR3 sequence is CTSSRGTGLTEAFF. J is TRBJ1-1 and V is TRBV7-2; TCRdb's assignment of TRBD1 cannot be checked, as there is no DNA. The CDR3 extends over 14 amino acids. In germline, CDR1 is SGHTA, CDR2 FQGNSA.

The rearrangement links TRBV2 to TRBJ1-6. This CDR3 is built from 15 residues. Germline V lookup: CDR1 SNHLY, CDR2 FYNNEI. CDR3 in amino acids: CASSQRIIQNSPLHF. The full variable domain, rest sourced from reference TRBV2 and TRBJ1-6, is EPEVTQTPSHQVTQMGQEVILRCVPISNHLYFYWYRQILGQKVEFLVSFYNNEISEKSEIFDDQFSVERPDGSNFTLKIRSTKLEDSAMYFCASSQRIIQNSPLHFGNGTRLTVT.

The chain carries TRBV6-5 and TRBJ1-2; TCRdb names TRBD1, which stays unverified in the absence of DNA. This CDR3 has 12 residues. CDR1 and CDR2 (germline): MNHEY, SVGAGI. The CDR3 here is CANSTGPNGYTF.

J is TRBJ1-1 and V is TRBV20-1; with no DNA, the TCRdb D assignment of TRBD1 cannot be verified. Germline V gives CDR1 DFQATT, CDR2 SNEGSKA (reference sequence). This CDR3 has 14 amino acids. The CDR3: CSARKGGRSTEAFF.

J is TRBJ1-2 and V is TRBV12-3 or TRBV12-4; checking the TCRdb D call of TRBD1 is not possible without DNA. The CDR3 length is 13 residues. CDR3 sequence: CASSFFGGQGYTF.

This chain links TRBV15 with TRBJ2-2. The CDR3 has 14 amino acids. The V gene's germline CDR1 is LNHNV and CDR2 YYDKDF (reference sequence). CDR3: CATSRGVYLGELFF.

The chain recombines TRBV20-1 with TRBJ2-4. Germline values: CDR1 DFQATT, CDR2 SNEGSKA (reference sequence). This CDR3 contains 13 residues. CDR3 in amino acids: CSAREGGRNIQYF.

The genes are TRBV5-1 and TRBJ2-3. Germline CDR1 and CDR2: SGHRS and YFSETQ. The CDR3 is made up of 12 amino acids. The CDR3: CASSLASDTQYF.

The chain carries TRBV5-6 and TRBJ2-2; without DNA, the TCRdb call of TRBD2 cannot be checked. Germline CDR1 and CDR2: SGHDT and YYEEEE. The CDR3 has 15 residues. The CDR3 region is CASSRGLANTGELFF.

The V and J genes are TRBV6-2 or TRBV6-3 and TRBJ2-5. There are 14 residues in the CDR3. Looked up from germline, CDR1 is MNHEY and CDR2 is SVGEGT. The CDR3 is CASSYAGMIVTQYF.

The V and J genes are TRBV9 and TRBJ1-3. Germline CDR1 and CDR2: SGDLS and YYNGEE. The CDR3 is 15 residues long. Here the CDR3 reads CASSVAGNSGNTIYF.

The CDR3 sequence: CASSLAGATLKPNTGELFF. The chain recombines TRBV5-1 with TRBJ2-2; the D call of TRBD1 rests on TCRdb alone, since no DNA is present to check it. Germline values: CDR1 SGHRS, CDR2 YFSETQ. CDR3 length: 19 residues.

The gene calls are TRBV19 and TRBJ2-2; lacking DNA, the TRBD1 call made by TCRdb goes unchecked. Per germline, CDR1 LNHDA and CDR2 SQIVND (reference sequence). This CDR3 comprises 17 residues. CDR3 protein: CASRDRSSSWGTGELFF.

This rearrangement joins TRBV15 to TRBJ2-5; TCRdb gives TRBD1 as the D gene, but with no DNA this cannot be confirmed. Germline assignment: CDR1 LNHNV and CDR2 YYDKDF (reference sequence). The CDR3 consists of 15 residues. The CDR3 protein is CATGIMGGVKETQYF.

The gene calls are TRBV7-2 and TRBJ1-2; TCRdb reports TRBD1, a call that lacks DNA to check it against. The germline V gene encodes CDR1 SGHTA and CDR2 FQGNSA. This CDR3 contains 14 residues. The CDR3 loop reads CASSLDPSNYGYTF.

V and J are TRBV5-4 and TRBJ2-3; TCRdb gives TRBD2 as the D gene, but with no DNA this cannot be confirmed. From germline, CDR1 is SGHNT and CDR2 YYREEE (reference sequence). The CDR3 covers 17 residues. CDR3 sequence reads: CASSLGGLAGEADTQYF. Full variable domain (missing parts from reference TRBV5-4 and TRBJ2-3): ETGVTQSPTHLIKTRGQQVTLRCSSQSGHNTVSWYQQALGQGPQFIFQYYREEENGRGNFPPRFSGLQFPNYSSELNVNALELDDSALYLCASSLGGLAGEADTQYFGPGTRLTVL.

This sequence joins TRBV10-3 and TRBJ2-5; TCRdb's D gene call, TRBD2, goes unchecked for lack of DNA. CDR3 length: 17 amino acids. Germline CDR1 reads ENHRY; CDR2 reads SYGVKD. CDR3 sequence: CAISDPPRGSQGETQYF.

CDR3 residues: CASSLELAGYNEQFF. This chain joins TRBV5-1 and TRBJ2-1; without DNA, the TCRdb call of TRBD2 cannot be checked. Looked up from germline, CDR1 is SGHRS and CDR2 is YFSETQ. The CDR3 extends over 15 amino acids.

This sequence joins TRBV5-1 and TRBJ1-1; without DNA, the TCRdb call of TRBD1 cannot be checked. Per germline, CDR1 SGHRS and CDR2 YFSETQ. This CDR3 contains 15 residues. The CDR3 sequence is CASSLQGSGNTEAFF.

The gene calls are TRBV25-1 and TRBJ1-4; with no DNA, the TCRdb D assignment of TRBD1 cannot be verified. This CDR3 is built from 13 residues. Germline CDR1 is MGHDK and CDR2 is SYGVNS. The CDR3 loop reads CASSVPGSEKLFF.

The CDR3 protein is CASSSPGQGARMNTEAFF. The chain links TRBV27 to TRBJ1-1; the D call of TRBD1 rests on TCRdb alone, since no DNA is present to check it. The germline gives CDR1 MNHEY, CDR2 SMNVEV (reference sequence). CDR3 size: 18 residues.

This sequence joins TRBV5-5 and TRBJ2-2. CDR3 length: 13 residues. Germline CDR1 SGHKS, CDR2 YYEKEE (reference sequence). CDR3 residues: CASSLIFLGELFF.

The V call is TRBV6-1, the J call TRBJ2-3; TCRdb gives TRBD2 as the D gene, but with no DNA this cannot be confirmed. Germline values: CDR1 MNHNS, CDR2 SASEGT. This CDR3 has 16 residues. CDR3 residues: CASRHHSGAYTDTQYF.

The rearrangement uses TRBV19 and TRBJ1-1; TCRdb names TRBD1, which stays unverified in the absence of DNA. Germline CDR1 reads LNHDA; CDR2 reads SQIVND (reference sequence). CDR3 length equals 13 residues. The chain's CDR3 is CASRVTANTEAFF.

The V call is TRBV5-4, the J call TRBJ2-3; TCRdb's D call of TRBD1 is untestable without DNA. Per germline, CDR1 SGHNT and CDR2 YYREEE (reference sequence). CDR3 size: 13 residues. This CDR3 reads CASQGAISDTQYF.

The chain uses TRBV27 and TRBJ1-4; absent DNA, TCRdb's TRBD1 call cannot be checked. Germline CDR1 MNHEY, CDR2 SMNVEV (reference sequence). The CDR3 covers 14 residues. This CDR3 reads CASSFQGANEKLFF.